Presented here are 17 T cell receptor beta chains from one specimen sequenced in a study of T cell changes during pregnancy in multiple sclerosis. Some clones are missing from TCRdb's copy, which holds only in-frame ones; the method was immunoSEQ multiplex PCR. The sample shows roughly 50,000 clones, over 80% of them seen only once. Sequencing used CD4+ T cells from peripheral blood mononuclear cells, obtained in the third trimester of pregnancy. The receptor set was obtained from a female donor with multiple sclerosis, enrolled in a pregnancy study.

This chain connects TRBV15 to TRBJ2-7; D gene uncertain. Germline V lookup: CDR1 LNHNV, CDR2 YYDKDF (reference sequence). This CDR3 is built from 12 residues. With 0 bases removed from V and 6 bases from J, the gap between germline ends came to 6 bases. CDR3 loop: CATSRDSGEQYF. CDR3 DNA: TGTGCCACCAGCAGAGATTCGGGCGAGCAGTACTTC.

The chain couples TRBV4-2 to TRBJ1-4, with 8 bases matching TRBD1. Germline V gene lookup returns CDR1 LGHNA and CDR2 YNFKEQ. Unmatched junction bases numbered 17, after V lost 0 bases and J lost 14 bases. This CDR3 contains 17 residues. CDR3 amino acids: CASSQDPIGTGSGGLFF. The CDR3 DNA sequence: TGTGCCAGCAGCCAAGATCCTATCGGGACAGGTAGTGGCGGGCTGTTTTTT.

The V call is TRBV6-5, the J call TRBJ1-2, with 7 bases fitting TRBD1. Germline trimming cut 3 bases from V and 8 bases from J; bases unmatched to any gene: 6. The V gene's germline CDR1 is MNHEY and CDR2 SVGAGI. CDR3 length: 13 amino acids. In DNA form, the CDR3 reads TGTGCCAGCAGTTATAGACAGGGTGGCGGCTACACCTTC. Amino acids: CASSYRQGGGYTF.

The J gene is TRBJ1-2, the V gene TRBV11-2; TRBD1 matches 9 bases. V gave up 2 bases and J gave up 6 bases; unmatched junction bases: 4. The CDR3 contains 14 residues. Germline values: CDR1 SGHAT, CDR2 FQNNGV. CDR3 nucleotide sequence: TGTGCCAGCAGCTTAAAACAGGGGGCAGATGGCTACACCTTC. This gives the protein CASSLKQGADGYTF.

The chain combines TRBV7-9 with TRBJ1-2; D might be TRBD1 (5 bases). The germline V gene has CDR1 SEHNR and CDR2 FQNEAQ (reference sequence). The V gene lost 5 bases and the J gene lost 4 bases, with 11 bases spanning the gap. This CDR3 contains 13 residues. The CDR3 nucleotides read TGTGCCAGCAGCCAGACAGAATTCTATGGCTACACCTTC. Translating gives CASSQTEFYGYTF.

The gene calls are TRBV19 and TRBJ1-1; 9 positions match TRBD1. CDR1 is LNHDA and CDR2 is SQIVND in the germline V gene (reference sequence). V gave up 7 bases and J gave up 2 bases; unmatched junction bases: 14. The CDR3 spans 17 residues. For the CDR3, the DNA is TGTGCCAGTATCATGCGGACAGGGGACGGGGCAAACACTGAAGCTTTCTTT. Amino acids: CASIMRTGDGANTEAFF.

This chain uses TRBV2 with TRBJ1-4; perhaps TRBD1 as D (5 bases). Germline assignment: CDR1 SNHLY and CDR2 FYNNEI. The CDR3 totals 14 residues. Trimming removed 4 bases at V and 8 bases at J, with 14 bases between. The DNA of the CDR3 is TGTGCCAGCAGTGGGTTGCAGGGAGGCGAAAAACTGTTTTTT. Translation: CASSGLQGGEKLFF.

The chain joins TRBV7-9 to TRBJ2-1; D might be TRBD1 (5 bases). There are 15 residues in the CDR3. Trimming shortened V by 0 bases and J by 3 bases, and 9 bases separated the two germline ends. The V gene's germline CDR1 is SEHNR and CDR2 FQNEAQ (reference sequence). The DNA of the CDR3 is TGTGCCAGCAGCTTAGCCACAGGATTCTACAATGAGCAGTTCTTC. The encoded protein is CASSLATGFYNEQFF.

This chain joins TRBV6-6 and TRBJ1-1; a possible D gene is TRBD1 (6 bases). Germline CDR1 and CDR2: MNHNY and SVGAGI (reference sequence). V was trimmed by 2 bases and J by 1 base, leaving 8 bases between them. The CDR3 is 14 amino acids. This chain's CDR3 is CASSYLQGNTEAFF. The CDR3 bases are TGTGCCAGCAGTTACCTACAGGGGAACACTGAAGCTTTCTTT.

The gene calls are TRBV2 and TRBJ1-3; D gene uncertain. The V end lost 2 bases, the J end lost 3 bases, and 8 bases lay between the germline ends. Germline V gene lookup returns CDR1 SNHLY and CDR2 FYNNEI. This CDR3 comprises 14 residues. CDR3 sequence: CASSEQRLGNTIYF. CDR3 nucleotides: TGTGCCAGCAGTGAACAGAGGCTTGGAAACACCATATATTTT.

V is TRBV7-3 and J is TRBJ1-1, with no clear D. The V end was cut by 3 bases, the J end by 1 base, with 6 bases between. This CDR3 has 13 residues. The germline V gene has CDR1 SGHTA and CDR2 FQGTGA. CDR3 bases: TGTGCCAGCAGCTTGGAGGGGAACACTGAAGCTTTCTTT. Translating gives CASSLEGNTEAFF.

The chain joins TRBV5-4 to TRBJ2-3; 11 positions agree with TRBD2. There are 15 residues in the CDR3. The germline V gene encodes CDR1 SGHNT and CDR2 YYREEE (reference sequence). The V gene end was trimmed by 3 bases and the J gene end by 4 bases; junction bases not matched to a gene: 4. The CDR3 sequence is CASSSVAGGPDTQYF. CDR3 nucleotides: TGTGCCAGCAGCTCGGTAGCGGGAGGGCCAGATACGCAGTATTTT.

The chain uses TRBV19 and TRBJ2-1, with 9 bases identical to TRBD1. Germline values: CDR1 LNHDA, CDR2 SQIVND (reference sequence). With 3 bases clipped from V and 5 bases from J, the junction kept 5 bases outside the gene matches. The CDR3 sequence is 15 residues long. The CDR3 is CASSIGQGRNNEQFF. CDR3 nucleotides: TGTGCCAGTAGTATCGGACAGGGGCGAAACAATGAGCAGTTCTTC.

The chain uses TRBV10-1 and TRBJ2-6; 7 nucleotides match TRBD1. Per the germline V gene, CDR1 is WNHNN and CDR2 is SYGVQD (reference sequence). V lost 2 bases and J lost 2; bases outside the gene matches: 0. The CDR3 covers 15 residues. CDR3: CASSEQGAGANVLTF. Written as DNA, the CDR3 is TGCGCCAGCAGTGAGCAGGGGGCTGGGGCCAACGTCCTGACTTTC.

This clone was seen a single time. The V and J genes are TRBV5-4 and TRBJ1-1; 8 nucleotides line up with TRBD1. From germline, CDR1 is SGHNT and CDR2 YYREEE (reference sequence). After removal of 6 bases from V and 5 bases from J, the junction contained 3 bases not matched to a gene. This CDR3 comprises 12 residues. In nucleotides, the CDR3 is TGTGCCAGCAATAGACAGGGGACTGAAGCTTTCTTT. Translation: CASNRQGTEAFF.

The genes are TRBV30 and TRBJ1-2; 9 nucleotides match TRBD1. After removal of 4 bases from V and 7 bases from J, the junction contained 7 bases not matched to a gene. There are 13 residues in the CDR3. Per germline, CDR1 GTSNPN and CDR2 SVGIG (reference sequence). CDR3: CAWTTGTGFGYTF. The CDR3 region has the DNA TGTGCCTGGACTACCGGGACAGGGTTTGGCTACACCTTC.

The chain couples TRBV6-5 to TRBJ1-2; tentative D call: TRBD1 (5 bases). Trimming stripped 2 bases from V and 0 bases from J, with 10 bases between. Germline values: CDR1 MNHEY, CDR2 SVGAGI. The CDR3 loop spans 15 amino acids. CDR3 sequence (DNA): TGTGCCAGCAGTTACGATCCAGGGTCTAACTATGGCTACACCTTC. As protein: CASSYDPGSNYGYTF.